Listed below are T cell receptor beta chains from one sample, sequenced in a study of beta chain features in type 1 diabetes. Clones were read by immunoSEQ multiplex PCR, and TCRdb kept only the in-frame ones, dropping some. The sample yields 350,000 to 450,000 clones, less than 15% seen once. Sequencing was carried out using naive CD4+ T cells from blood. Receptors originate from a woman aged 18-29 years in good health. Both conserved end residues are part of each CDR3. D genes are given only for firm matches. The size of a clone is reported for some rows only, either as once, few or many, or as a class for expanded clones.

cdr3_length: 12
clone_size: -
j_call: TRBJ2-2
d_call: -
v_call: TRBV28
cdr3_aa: CAEQGEAGELFF
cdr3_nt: TGTGCCGAGCAGGGGGAGGCCGGGGAGCTGTTTTTT

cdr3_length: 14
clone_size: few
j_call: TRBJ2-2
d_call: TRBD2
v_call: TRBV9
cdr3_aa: CASRGLAVTGELFF
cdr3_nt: TGTGCCAGCAGGGGACTAGCGGTCACCGGGGAGCTGTTTTTT

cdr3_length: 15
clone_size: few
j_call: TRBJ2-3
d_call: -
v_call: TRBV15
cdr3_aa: CATSRDPRSTDTQYF
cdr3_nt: TGTGCCACCAGCAGAGATCCCAGGAGCACAGATACGCAGTATTTT

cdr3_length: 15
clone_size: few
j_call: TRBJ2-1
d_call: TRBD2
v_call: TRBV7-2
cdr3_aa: CASSGSSGRHNEQFF
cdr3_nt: TGTGCCAGCAGCGGGTCTAGCGGGAGACACAATGAGCAGTTCTTC

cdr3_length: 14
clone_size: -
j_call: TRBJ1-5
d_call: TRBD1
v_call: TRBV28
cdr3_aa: CASSSGQGTQPQHF
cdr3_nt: TGTGCCAGCAGTTCTGGACAGGGGACTCAGCCCCAGCATTTT

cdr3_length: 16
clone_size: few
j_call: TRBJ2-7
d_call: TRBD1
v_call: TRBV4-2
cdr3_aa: CASSPETGTGAYEQYF
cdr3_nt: TGTGCCAGCAGCCCAGAAACCGGGACAGGGGCCTACGAGCAGTACTTC

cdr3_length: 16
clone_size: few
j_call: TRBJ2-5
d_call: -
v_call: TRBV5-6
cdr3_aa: CASSILLSGGLETQYF
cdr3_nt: TGTGCCAGCAGCATACTCCTATCGGGGGGCCTGGAGACCCAGTACTTC

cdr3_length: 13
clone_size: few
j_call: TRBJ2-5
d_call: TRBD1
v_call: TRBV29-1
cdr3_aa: CSAQTGGWETQYF
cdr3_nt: TGCAGCGCTCAGACAGGGGGATGGGAGACCCAGTACTTC

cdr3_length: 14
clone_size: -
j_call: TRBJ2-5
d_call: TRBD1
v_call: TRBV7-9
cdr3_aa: CASSIGTGPETQYF
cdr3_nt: TGTGCCAGCAGCATAGGGACAGGGCCAGAGACCCAGTACTTC

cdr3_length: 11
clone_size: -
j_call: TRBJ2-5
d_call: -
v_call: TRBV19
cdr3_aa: CASRSGETQYF
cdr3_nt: TGTGCCAGTAGGTCCGGGGAGACCCAGTACTTC

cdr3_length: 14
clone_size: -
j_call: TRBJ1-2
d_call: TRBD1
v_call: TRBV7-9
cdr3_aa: CASIPGQGAFGYTF
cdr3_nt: TGTGCCAGCATCCCGGGACAGGGGGCGTTTGGCTACACCTTC

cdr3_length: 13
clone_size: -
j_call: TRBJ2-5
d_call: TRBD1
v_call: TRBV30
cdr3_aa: CAWKTGGQETQYF
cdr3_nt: TGTGCCTGGAAGACAGGGGGGCAAGAGACCCAGTACTTC

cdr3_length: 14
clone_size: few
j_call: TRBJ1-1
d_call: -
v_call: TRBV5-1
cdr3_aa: CASSLVSGNTEAFF
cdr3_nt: TGCGCCAGCAGCTTGGTTTCGGGGAACACTGAAGCTTTCTTT

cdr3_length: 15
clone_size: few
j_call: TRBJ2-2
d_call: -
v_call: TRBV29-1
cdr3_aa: CSATRDGTNTGELFF
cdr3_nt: TGCAGCGCAACCCGGGATGGCACGAACACCGGGGAGCTGTTTTTT

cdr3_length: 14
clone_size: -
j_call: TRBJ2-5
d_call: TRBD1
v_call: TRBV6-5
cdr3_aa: CASSLDRIQETQYF
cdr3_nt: TGTGCCAGCAGTCTGGACAGGATACAAGAGACCCAGTACTTC

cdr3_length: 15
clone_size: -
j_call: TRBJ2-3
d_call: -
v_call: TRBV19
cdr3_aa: CASSIGGPSTDTQYF
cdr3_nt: TGTGCCAGTAGTATCGGGGGACCTAGCACAGATACGCAGTATTTT

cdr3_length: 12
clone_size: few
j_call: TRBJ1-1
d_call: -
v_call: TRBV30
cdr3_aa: CAWTREGTEAFF
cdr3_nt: TGTGCCTGGACCAGGGAGGGCACTGAAGCTTTCTTT

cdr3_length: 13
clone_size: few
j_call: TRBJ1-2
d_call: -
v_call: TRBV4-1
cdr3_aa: CASSPGVSGGYTF
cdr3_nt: TGCGCCAGCAGCCCAGGGGTAAGCGGCGGCTACACCTTC

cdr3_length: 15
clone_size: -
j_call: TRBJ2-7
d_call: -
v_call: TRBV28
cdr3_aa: CASSLGGQSTYEQYF
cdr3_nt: TGTGCCAGCAGTTTAGGCGGACAGTCGACCTACGAGCAGTACTTC

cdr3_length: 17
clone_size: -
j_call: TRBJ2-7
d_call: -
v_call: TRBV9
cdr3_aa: CASSPVDYPPTIYEQYF
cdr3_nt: TGTGCCAGCAGCCCGGTAGACTATCCTCCCACGATTTACGAGCAGTACTTC

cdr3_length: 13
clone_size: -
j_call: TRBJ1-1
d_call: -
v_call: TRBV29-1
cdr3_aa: CSVVVWLNTEAFF
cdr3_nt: TGCAGCGTTGTAGTCTGGTTGAACACTGAAGCTTTCTTT

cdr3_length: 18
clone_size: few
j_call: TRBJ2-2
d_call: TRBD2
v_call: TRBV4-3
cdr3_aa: CASSQGLAGVTNTGELFF
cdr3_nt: TGCGCCAGCAGCCAAGGGCTAGCGGGAGTTACGAACACCGGGGAGCTGTTTTTT

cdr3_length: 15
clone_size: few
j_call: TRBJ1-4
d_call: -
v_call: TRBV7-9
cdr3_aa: CASSRHGEANEKLFF
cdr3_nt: TGTGCCAGCAGCCGCCACGGGGAGGCTAATGAAAAACTGTTTTTT

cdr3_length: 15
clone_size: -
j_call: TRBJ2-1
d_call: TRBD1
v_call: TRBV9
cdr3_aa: CASSVSGGYGNEQFF
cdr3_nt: TGTGCCAGCAGCGTCTCAGGGGGCTATGGCAATGAGCAGTTCTTC

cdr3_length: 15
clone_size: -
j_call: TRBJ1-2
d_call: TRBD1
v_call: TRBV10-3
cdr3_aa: CATSPGQNLNYGYTF
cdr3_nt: TGTGCCACGTCCCCGGGACAGAACTTAAACTATGGCTACACCTTC

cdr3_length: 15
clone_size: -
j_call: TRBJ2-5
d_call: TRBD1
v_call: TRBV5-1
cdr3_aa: CASSLATGNVETQYF
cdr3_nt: TGCGCCAGCAGCTTAGCGACAGGGAACGTGGAGACCCAGTACTTC

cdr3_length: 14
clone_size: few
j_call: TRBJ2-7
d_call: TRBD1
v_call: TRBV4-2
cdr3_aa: CASSRTGETYEQYF
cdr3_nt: TGTGCCAGCAGCCGAACAGGGGAAACCTACGAGCAGTACTTC

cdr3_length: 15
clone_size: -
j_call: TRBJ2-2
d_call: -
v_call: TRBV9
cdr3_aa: CASSVNGAHTGELFF
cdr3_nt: TGTGCCAGCAGCGTAAATGGGGCGCACACCGGGGAGCTGTTTTTT

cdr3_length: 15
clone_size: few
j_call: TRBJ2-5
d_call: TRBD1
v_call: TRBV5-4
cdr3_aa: CASSGGQVLQETQYF
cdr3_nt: TGTGCCAGCAGCGGAGGACAGGTCTTACAAGAGACCCAGTACTTC

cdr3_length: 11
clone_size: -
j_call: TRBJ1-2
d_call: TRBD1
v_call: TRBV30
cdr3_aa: CARDRVEGYTF
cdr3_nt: TGTGCCAGGGACAGGGTAGAAGGCTACACCTTC

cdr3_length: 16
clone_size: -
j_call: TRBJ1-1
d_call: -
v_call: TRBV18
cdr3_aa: CASSPQYGGPNTEAFF
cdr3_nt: TGTGCCAGCTCACCCCAATATGGAGGGCCTAACACTGAAGCTTTCTTT

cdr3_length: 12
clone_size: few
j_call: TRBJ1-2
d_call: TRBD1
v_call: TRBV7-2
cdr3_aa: CASSDRNYGYTF
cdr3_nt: TGTGCCAGCTCGGACAGGAACTATGGCTACACCTTC

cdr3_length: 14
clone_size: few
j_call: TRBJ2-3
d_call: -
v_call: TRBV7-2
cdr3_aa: CASSLGPSADTQYF
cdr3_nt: TGTGCCAGCAGCTTAGGGCCTAGCGCAGATACGCAGTATTTT

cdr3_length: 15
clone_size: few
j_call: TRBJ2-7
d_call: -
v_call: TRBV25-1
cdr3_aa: CASSDPEGAPYEQYF
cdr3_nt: TGTGCCAGCAGTGACCCGGAGGGGGCCCCCTACGAGCAGTACTTC

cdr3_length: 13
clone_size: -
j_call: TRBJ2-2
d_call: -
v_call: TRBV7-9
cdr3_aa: CASSSEMAGELFF
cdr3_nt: TGTGCCAGCAGCTCTGAAATGGCAGGGGAGCTGTTTTTT